Below are 6 T cell receptor beta chains sequenced from a single sample in a study of T cells in Graves' hyperthyroidism and ophthalmopathy (dated by TCRdb to 2018 to 2020). Libraries were built with multiplex PCR. Sequenced using an Illumina HiSeq 2000. The TCR beta CDR3 regions were amplified from RNA transcripts. A first-round RT-PCR of the TCR CDR3 used the HTBI primer set with the Qiagen OneStep RT-PCR kit. TCRdb trimmed the raw reads at Q25, called clones with MiXCR and kept productive beta chains. Duplicate CDR3 protein sequences are folded into a single record with the most common DNA and genes. The sample table shows over 500,000 distinct CDR3 sequences, and 40% to 50% are seen once. Together, the top ten hold about two fifths of the sample. Sequenced: peripheral blood or thyroid tissue (not recorded which). Every receptor here comes from an adult woman with Graves' disease, either hyperthyroidism or ophthalmopathy (not recorded which).

This clonotype appeared a few times. The rearrangement joins TRBV2 to TRBJ1-1; 10 bases are shared with TRBD1. The CDR3 contains 20 residues. Germline assignment: CDR1 SNHLY and CDR2 FYNNEI. The J segment lost 3 bases and the V segment lost 6 bases, leaving 22 bases of the junction unmatched. The CDR3 region is CASSSLYTRDRGPVDTEAFF. In DNA, the CDR3 is TGTGCCAGCAGCAGCCTTTACACCCGGGACAGGGGCCCCGTGGACACTGAAGCTTTCTTT.

This chain uses TRBV2 with TRBJ1-6; 11 bases align to TRBD1. The V gene's germline CDR1 is SNHLY and CDR2 FYNNEI. This CDR3 is 14 amino acids long. Unmatched junction bases numbered 6, after V lost 7 bases and J lost 10 bases. The CDR3 DNA follows: TGTGCCAGCAAGGACAGGGGGCAGGAATCACCCCTCCACTTT. It specifies CASKDRGQESPLHF.

This clonotype was found many times. The genes are TRBV7-9 and TRBJ2-2; 11 nucleotides match TRBD2. V lost 5 bases and J lost 1; bases outside the gene matches: 3. This CDR3 region has 16 residues. Germline V gene data show CDR1 as SEHNR and CDR2 as FQNEAQ (reference sequence). Here the CDR3 DNA reads TGTGCCAGCAGCCGGGGGACTAGCGGGAACACCGGGGAGCTGTTTTTT. It translates to CASSRGTSGNTGELFF.

The chain uses TRBV4-3 and TRBJ2-7, with 8 nucleotides matching TRBD2. Germline values: CDR1 LGHNA, CDR2 YSLEER. The V gene end was trimmed by 1 base and the J gene end by 5 bases; junction bases not matched to a gene: 7. The CDR3 totals 15 residues. Here the CDR3 DNA reads TGCGCCAGCAGCCAAGGGAGGACTAGCTTCGACGAGCAGTACTTC. It codes for CASSQGRTSFDEQYF.

This clonotype turned up a few times. This rearrangement joins TRBV12-3 or TRBV12-4 to TRBJ1-2; no clear D gene. V shed 4 bases and J shed 8 bases, with 14 bases lying between them. This CDR3 region has 13 residues. This CDR3 is CASSSLDSGGYTF. The CDR3 DNA follows: TGTGCCAGCAGTTCCCTAGACTCTGGCGGCTACACCTTC.

This clonotype was detected ten times or more. The chain combines TRBV5-1 with TRBJ2-7; D assignment may be TRBD1 or TRBD2 (6 bases each). This CDR3 has 15 residues. The V end lost 0 bases, the J end lost 2 bases, and 12 bases lay between the germline ends. Germline lookup yields CDR1 SGHRS and CDR2 YFSETQ. This chain's CDR3 is CASSLGGGDTYEQYF. Written as DNA, the CDR3 is TGCGCCAGCAGCTTGGGAGGCGGGGACACCTACGAGCAGTACTTC.